This T cell receptor beta chain was found in a study of CD8+CD57+ T cells in acquired aplastic anemia. Template material for TCR beta VDJ and CDR3 profiling consisted of genomic DNA. TCRdb independently ran MiXCR on the reads; one entry per CDR3 protein. The sample has approximately 170,000 distinct CDR3 sequences, roughly 63% seen once; the top ten hold less than 55%. This clonotype was recorded only once. The trim removed 3 bases at V and 2 bases at J, leaving 4 bases unmatched. This CDR3 is 15 amino acids long. The germline gives CDR1 MGHDK, CDR2 SYGVNS. Sequenced: sorted CD4+, CD8+, or CD8+CD57+ T cells (not recorded which) from PBMCs. This clonotype was sampled from a human donor in good health. The V call is TRBV25-1, the J call TRBJ2-7, with 10 bases fitting TRBD1. CDR3 sequence (DNA): TGTGCCAGCAGTGACCCCGGGACAGGGGCCTACGAGCAGTACTTC. Protein: CASSDPGTGAYEQYF.